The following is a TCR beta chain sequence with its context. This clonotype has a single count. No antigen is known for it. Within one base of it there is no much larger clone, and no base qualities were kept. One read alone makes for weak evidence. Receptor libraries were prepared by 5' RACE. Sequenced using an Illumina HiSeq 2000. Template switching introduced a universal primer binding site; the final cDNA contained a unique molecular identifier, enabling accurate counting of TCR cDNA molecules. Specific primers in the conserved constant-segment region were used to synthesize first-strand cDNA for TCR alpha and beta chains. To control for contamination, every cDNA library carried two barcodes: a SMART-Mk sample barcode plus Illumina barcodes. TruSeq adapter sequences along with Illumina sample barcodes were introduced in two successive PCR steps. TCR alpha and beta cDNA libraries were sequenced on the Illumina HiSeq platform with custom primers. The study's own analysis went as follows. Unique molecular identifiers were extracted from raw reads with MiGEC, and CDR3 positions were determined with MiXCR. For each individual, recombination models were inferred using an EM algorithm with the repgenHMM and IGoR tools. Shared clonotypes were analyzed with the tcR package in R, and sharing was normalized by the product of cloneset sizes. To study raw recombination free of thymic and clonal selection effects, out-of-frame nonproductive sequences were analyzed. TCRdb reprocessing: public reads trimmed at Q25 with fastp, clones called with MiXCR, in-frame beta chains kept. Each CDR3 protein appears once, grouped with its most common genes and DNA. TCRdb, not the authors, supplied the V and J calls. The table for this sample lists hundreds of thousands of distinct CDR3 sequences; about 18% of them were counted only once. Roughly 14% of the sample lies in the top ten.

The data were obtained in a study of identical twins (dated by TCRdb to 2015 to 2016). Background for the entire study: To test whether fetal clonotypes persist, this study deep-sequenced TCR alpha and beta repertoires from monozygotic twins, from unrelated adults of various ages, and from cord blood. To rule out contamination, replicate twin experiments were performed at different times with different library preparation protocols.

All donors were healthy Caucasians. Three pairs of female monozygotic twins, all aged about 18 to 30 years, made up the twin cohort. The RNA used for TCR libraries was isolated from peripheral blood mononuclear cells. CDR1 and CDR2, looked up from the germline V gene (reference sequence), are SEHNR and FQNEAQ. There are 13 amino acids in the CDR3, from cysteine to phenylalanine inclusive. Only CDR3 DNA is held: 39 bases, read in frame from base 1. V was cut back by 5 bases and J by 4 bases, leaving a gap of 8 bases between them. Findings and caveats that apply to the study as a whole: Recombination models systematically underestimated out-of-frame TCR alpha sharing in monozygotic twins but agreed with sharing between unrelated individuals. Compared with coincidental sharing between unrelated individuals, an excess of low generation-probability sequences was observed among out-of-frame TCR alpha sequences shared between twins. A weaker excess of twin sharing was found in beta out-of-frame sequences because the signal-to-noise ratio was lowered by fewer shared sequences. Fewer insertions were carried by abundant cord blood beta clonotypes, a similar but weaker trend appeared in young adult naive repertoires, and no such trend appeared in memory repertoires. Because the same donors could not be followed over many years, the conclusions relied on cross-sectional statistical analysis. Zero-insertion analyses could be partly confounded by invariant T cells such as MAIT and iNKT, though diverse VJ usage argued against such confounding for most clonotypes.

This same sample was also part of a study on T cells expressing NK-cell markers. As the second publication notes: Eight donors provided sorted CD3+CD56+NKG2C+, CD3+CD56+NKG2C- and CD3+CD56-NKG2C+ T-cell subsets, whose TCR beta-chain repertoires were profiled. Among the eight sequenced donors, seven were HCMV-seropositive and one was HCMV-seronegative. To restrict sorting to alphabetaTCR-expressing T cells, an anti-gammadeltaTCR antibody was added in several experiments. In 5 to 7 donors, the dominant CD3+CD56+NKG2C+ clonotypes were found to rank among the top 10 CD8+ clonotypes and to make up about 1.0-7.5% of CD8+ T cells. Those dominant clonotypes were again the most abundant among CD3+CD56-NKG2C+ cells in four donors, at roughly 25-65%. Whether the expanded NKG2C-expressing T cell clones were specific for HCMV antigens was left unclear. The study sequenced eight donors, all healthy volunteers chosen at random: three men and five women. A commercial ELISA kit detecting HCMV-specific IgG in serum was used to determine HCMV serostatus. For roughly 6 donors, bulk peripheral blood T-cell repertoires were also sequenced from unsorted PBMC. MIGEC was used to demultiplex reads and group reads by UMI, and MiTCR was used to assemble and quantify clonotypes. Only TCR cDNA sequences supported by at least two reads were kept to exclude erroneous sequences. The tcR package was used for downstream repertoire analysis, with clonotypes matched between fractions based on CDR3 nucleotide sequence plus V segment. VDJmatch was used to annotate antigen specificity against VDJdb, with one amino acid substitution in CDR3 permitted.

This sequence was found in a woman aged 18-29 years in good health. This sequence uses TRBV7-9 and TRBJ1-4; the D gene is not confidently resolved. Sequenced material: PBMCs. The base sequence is TGTGCCAGCAGCGACGGCCTTAATGAAAAACTGTTTTTT. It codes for CASSDGLNEKLFF.